These 13 T cell receptor beta chains came from one sample sequenced in a study of T cells in Graves' hyperthyroidism and ophthalmopathy. Amplification yielded TCR beta CDR3 regions, with RNA transcripts as the source. The HTBI set primed first-round TCR CDR3 RT-PCR. TCRdb re-analysed the multiplex PCR reads in MiXCR, keeping a single row per CDR3 protein. Of around 340,000 distinct CDR3 sequences listed, 15% to 20% are singletons. Sequencing was performed on blood. The source of these receptors is a woman in her fifties or sixties with Graves' hyperthyroidism.

For this clonotype: A much larger clone differs by one base, so this may be a read error. This rearrangement joins TRBV30 to TRBJ2-2; D may be TRBD1 (6 bases). The CDR3 length is 14 residues. The V gene's germline CDR1 is GTSNPN and CDR2 SVGIG (reference sequence). Trimming took off 8 bases at V and 0 bases at J, with 13 bases between the two ends. The CDR3 DNA follows: TGTGCCCGGAAGGGACAAACGAACACCGGGGAGCTGTTTTTT. Its protein product is CARKGQTNTGELFF.

The chain couples TRBV6-1 to TRBJ2-1; a possible D gene is TRBD2 (6 bases). Germline lookup yields CDR1 MNHNS and CDR2 SASEGT. V lost 6 bases and J lost 6, with 12 bases in between. The CDR3 covers 13 residues. CDR3 nucleotides: TGTGCCAGCAGGACTAGACGGGGCAATGAGCAGTTCTTC. This translates into CASRTRRGNEQFF.

This clonotype was seen at least ten times. The rearrangement joins TRBV5-6 to TRBJ2-5; D possibly corresponds to TRBD1 (6 bases). This CDR3 has 19 amino acids. Germline lookup yields CDR1 SGHDT and CDR2 YYEEEE. V was trimmed by 0 bases and J by 2 bases, leaving 23 bases between them. The CDR3 DNA follows: TGTGCCAGCAGCTTGGGGCAGGGGAAACATAACGTGTTACAAGAGACCCAGTACTTC. It yields the protein CASSLGQGKHNVLQETQYF.

This clonotype was seen repeatedly, ten times or more. The chain joins TRBV28 to TRBJ2-7, with D perhaps given as TRBD1 or TRBD2 (5 bases each). The V end lost 6 bases, the J end lost 7 bases, and 22 bases lay between the germline ends. The CDR3 extends over 15 amino acids. Germline V lookup: CDR1 MDHEN, CDR2 SYDVKM. CDR3 nucleotide sequence: TGTGCCAGCAGCCTACCCCGGTGGGGGAATTCTGAGCAGTACTTC. Its protein product is CASSLPRWGNSEQYF.

This clonotype was observed a handful of times. At one end the junction does not follow the germline gene, possibly because of a read error. The rearrangement uses TRBV6-1 and TRBJ2-3; D remains unclear. There are 15 residues in the CDR3. Germline-derived CDR1 and CDR2 are MNHNS and SASEGT. CDR3 DNA: TGTGCCAGCAGGGAAGTGGCCTACCCCACAGATACGCAGTATTTT. Its protein product is CASREVAYPTDTQYF.

In its sample, this clonotype was seen a few times. V gene TRBV12-3 or TRBV12-4 combines with J gene TRBJ1-1; D uncertain. This CDR3 spans 12 amino acids. The V and J ends lost 2 bases and 6 bases respectively, with 7 bases between them. The CDR3: CASSLLGSEAFF. The CDR3 DNA reads as TGTGCCAGCAGTTTACTAGGGTCTGAAGCTTTCTTT.

Only a few counts were recorded for this clonotype. CDR3 sequence reads: CASRPRRRANYGYTF. In DNA, the CDR3 is TGTGCCAGCAGACCCAGGCGGAGGGCCAACTATGGCTACACCTTC. The rearrangement links TRBV6-1 to TRBJ1-2; the D is unclear. The CDR3 contains 15 residues. Germline V gene lookup returns CDR1 MNHNS and CDR2 SASEGT. V lost 6 bases and J 2 bases, leaving 16 bases between the germline ends.

This clonotype occurred many times. The chain employs TRBV20-1 and TRBJ2-7, with 8 positions matching TRBD2. There are 14 residues in the CDR3. Germline values: CDR1 DFQATT, CDR2 SNEGSKA (reference sequence). Trimming removed 6 bases from V and 5 bases from J; junction bases left unmatched: 12. CDR3 loop: CSAPPPGGPHEQYF. CDR3 DNA: TGCAGTGCCCCCCCCCCGGGAGGGCCCCACGAGCAGTACTTC.

This clonotype was detected only a few times. The rearrangement links TRBV29-1 to TRBJ2-7, with D perhaps TRBD1 (5 bases). Germline assignment: CDR1 SQVTM and CDR2 ANQGSEA. V lost 3 bases and J lost 5, with 20 bases in between. CDR3 length: 15 residues. The CDR3 DNA follows: TGCAGCGTTGAGATGATGACAGTATTCGGCGACGAGCAGTACTTC. Amino acid sequence: CSVEMMTVFGDEQYF.

This clonotype was picked up a small number of times. The genes are TRBV7-9 and TRBJ1-2; D gene unclear. This CDR3 region has 13 residues. The ends were cut back, 3 bases at V and 3 bases at J, with 8 bases in the middle. Germline CDR1 reads SEHNR; CDR2 reads FQNEAQ (reference sequence). The CDR3 reads CASSFSGHYGYTF. Here the CDR3 DNA reads TGTGCCAGCAGCTTCTCAGGCCACTATGGCTACACCTTC.

This clonotype was recorded many times. This chain uses TRBV7-9 with TRBJ1-1; D uncertain. Germline CDR1 is SEHNR and CDR2 is FQNEAQ (reference sequence). V lost 1 base, J lost 3 bases, and 9 bases lay in between. The CDR3 length is 14 residues. Here the CDR3 reads CASSLESHDTEAFF. In DNA, the CDR3 is TGTGCCAGCAGCTTAGAATCCCACGACACTGAAGCTTTCTTT. The whole variable domain, filled in from reference TRBV7-9 and TRBJ1-1, reads DTGVSQNPRHKITKRGQNVTFRCDPISEHNRLYWYRQTLGQGPEFLTYFQNEAQLEKSRLLSDRFSAERPKGSFSTLEIQRTEQGDSAMYLCASSLESHDTEAFFGQGTRLTVV.

This clonotype was detected many times. This chain joins TRBV6-1 and TRBJ2-3, with D uncertain. V lost 4 bases and J lost 10, with 12 bases in between. The CDR3 extends over 12 amino acids. In germline, CDR1 is MNHNS, CDR2 SASEGT. Here the CDR3 DNA reads TGTGCCAGCAGTGCTATAGCCGAGGCGCAGTATTTT. It yields the protein CASSAIAEAQYF.

The V and J genes are TRBV20-1 and TRBJ2-5; 7 nucleotides line up with TRBD2. This CDR3 spans 15 amino acids. V lost 4 bases and J lost 1; bases outside the gene matches: 9. Looked up from germline, CDR1 is DFQATT and CDR2 is SNEGSKA (reference sequence). The CDR3 DNA sequence: TGCAGTGCTAAGTGGCTAGCGGATCCCCAAGAGACCCAGTACTTC. Translation: CSAKWLADPQETQYF.